A selection of T cell receptor beta chains follows, all from one sample in a study of CD8 T cells in ankylosing spondylitis. TCRdb ran MiXCR on the 5' RACE reads and lists one entry per CDR3 protein. The sample lists 100,000 to 150,000 distinct CDR3 sequences, about a tenth seen once, with 3% to 4% in the top ten. The source material was blood, either unsorted or a sorted T cell fraction (not recorded which). These receptors originate from a male donor with ankylosing spondylitis or in good health (not recorded which). Each CDR3 is given with its conserved first and last residue. D genes are given only for firm matches. Clone size is stated in some rows and not others, as once, few, many or a class when expanded.

length	J	V	D	size	CDR3	DNA
15	TRBJ2-7	TRBV29-1	NA	many	CSVRLSPKAGYEQYF	TGCAGCGTGAGGCTAAGTCCCAAGGCCGGCTACGAGCAGTACTTC
16	TRBJ2-4	TRBV12-3/TRBV12-4	TRBD1	few	CASSFETGDGKNIQYF	TGTGCCAGCAGTTTTGAGACAGGGGACGGCAAAAACATTCAGTACTTC
16	TRBJ1-4	TRBV4-3	NA	NA	CASSQDLGALPEKLFF	TGCGCCAGCAGCCAAGATCTGGGGGCCCTCCCTGAAAAACTGTTTTTT
16	TRBJ2-1	TRBV29-1	TRBD2	many	CSVESLAGNQGDEQFF	TGCAGCGTTGAATCGCTAGCGGGTAACCAGGGCGATGAGCAGTTCTTC
14	TRBJ1-5	TRBV5-1	NA	many	CASSLDGVRQPQHF	TGCGCCAGCAGCTTGGATGGGGTTCGTCAGCCCCAGCATTTT
19	TRBJ2-3	TRBV11-2	NA	many	CASSPTAGWGSEITDTQYF	TGTGCCAGCAGCCCAACGGCAGGGTGGGGTAGCGAGATCACAGATACGCAGTATTTT
14	TRBJ2-5	TRBV20-1	NA	many	CSARDTLARETQYF	TGCAGTGCTAGAGATACACTAGCTCGAGAGACCCAGTACTTC
13	TRBJ2-5	TRBV20-1	NA	many	CSADQGNRKTQYF	TGCAGTGCCGACCAGGGGAATCGGAAGACCCAGTACTTC
15	TRBJ2-3	TRBV7-2	TRBD1	many	CASSPQGQTTDTQYF	TGTGCCAGCTCCCCGCAGGGACAGACCACAGATACGCAGTATTTT
18	TRBJ2-1	TRBV20-1	TRBD2	many	CSVPPGGLAGVSHNEQFF	TGCAGTGTACCCCCTGGGGGACTAGCGGGAGTTTCCCACAATGAGCAGTTCTTC
14	TRBJ2-7	TRBV6-1	TRBD2	many	CASRPGTSGSGQYF	TGTGCCAGCAGACCCGGGACTAGCGGGAGCGGGCAGTACTTC
13	TRBJ2-6	TRBV20-1	NA	many	CSASRSGANVLTF	TGCAGTGCTAGTAGATCTGGGGCCAACGTCCTGACTTTC
23	TRBJ2-3	TRBV11-1	TRBD2	NA	CASSLAVAAGRTGTSGRADTQYF	TGTGCCAGCAGCTTAGCGGTGGCAGCGGGAAGGACCGGGACTAGCGGGAGGGCAGATACGCAGTATTTT
14	TRBJ2-1	TRBV7-2	TRBD2	few	CATEAGGAIREQFF	TGTGCCACCGAAGCGGGAGGGGCGATTCGGGAGCAGTTCTTC
15	TRBJ2-1	TRBV5-1	NA	many	CASSTQGYSYNEQFF	TGCGCCAGCAGCACCCAGGGTTACTCCTACAATGAGCAGTTCTTC
14	TRBJ2-3	TRBV7-2	NA	few	CASSLGRFTDTQYF	TGTGCCAGCAGCTTGGGGCGGTTCACAGATACGCAGTATTTT
15	TRBJ2-5	TRBV5-1	NA	many	CASFRDNTRQETQYF	TGCGCCAGCTTCCGGGACAACACACGCCAAGAGACCCAGTACTTC
15	TRBJ2-7	TRBV20-1	NA	many	CSAREEARRSYEQYF	TGCAGTGCTAGAGAAGAAGCAAGACGCTCCTACGAGCAGTACTTC
15	TRBJ2-1	TRBV5-1	TRBD1	many	CASSLGQGSFNEQFF	TGCGCCAGCAGCCTCGGACAGGGTTCTTTCAATGAGCAGTTCTTC
14	TRBJ2-1	TRBV7-8	TRBD2	many	CASSRGTSGQREFF	TGTGCCAGCAGCCGTGGGACTAGCGGGCAAAGGGAGTTCTTC
14	TRBJ2-1	TRBV7-9	TRBD2	few	CASSLGDYHNEQFF	TGTGCCAGCAGCTTAGGGGACTACCACAATGAGCAGTTCTTC
16	TRBJ2-5	TRBV3-1	TRBD1	few	CASSQVPGQGGETQYF	TGTGCCAGCAGCCAAGTCCCGGGACAGGGAGGAGAGACCCAGTACTTC
14	TRBJ2-7	TRBV7-2	NA	many	CASSLPGRTYEQYF	TGTGCCAGCAGCTTGCCGGGGCGGACCTACGAGCAGTACTTC
15	TRBJ2-1	TRBV21-1	NA	many	CASLRGGARDNEQFF	TGTGCCAGCCTGAGAGGGGGGGCGCGGGACAATGAGCAGTTCTTC
15	TRBJ1-4	TRBV5-5	NA	NA	CASSLLIRTNEKLFF	TGTGCCAGCAGCTTGCTGATCCGGACTAATGAAAAACTGTTTTTT
19	TRBJ2-6	TRBV11-2	TRBD1	few	CAGSRETGTVPKWANVLTF	TGTGCCGGGTCGAGAGAAACCGGGACAGTGCCCAAGTGGGCCAACGTCCTGACTTTC
15	TRBJ1-2	TRBV5-1	NA	NA	CASSLLAGTNYGYTF	TGCGCCAGCAGCTTGTTAGCAGGAACTAACTATGGCTACACCTTC
15	TRBJ2-7	TRBV12-3/TRBV12-4	TRBD1	NA	CASSSSGTGGFEQYF	TGTGCCAGCAGCTCATCCGGGACAGGGGGGTTCGAGCAGTACTTC
13	TRBJ2-3	TRBV7-2	NA	many	CASSRSPGDTQYF	TGTGCCAGCAGCCGTAGTCCCGGAGATACGCAGTATTTT
13	TRBJ2-7	TRBV29-1	TRBD2	many	CSVRTSGTYEQYF	TGCAGCGTTAGGACTAGCGGTACCTACGAGCAGTACTTC
12	TRBJ2-7	TRBV9	NA	many	CASSVDMGEQYF	TGTGCCAGCAGCGTAGACATGGGCGAGCAGTACTTC
18	TRBJ2-7	TRBV10-3	TRBD2	many	CAISESTSGRAYPYEQYF	TGTGCCATCAGTGAGTCGACTAGCGGGAGGGCCTACCCCTACGAGCAGTACTTC
14	TRBJ2-3	TRBV5-1	TRBD2	many	CASSFTSGGGTQYF	TGCGCCAGCAGCTTCACTAGCGGAGGGGGGACGCAGTATTTT